Presented here are 15 T cell receptor beta chains from one specimen sequenced in a study of CD8+ T cells in alopecia areata. Extracted RNA was reverse transcribed into cDNA, the sequencing template. Here immunoSEQ multiplex PCR was the method, and the copy in TCRdb shows in-frame clones only, minus some. The table includes more than 100,000 clones, under 90% detected once. Treatment of the sample: oral pan-JAK inhibitor, 5-10 mg twice daily. The sample here was CD8+ T cells sorted from blood, taken between weeks 30 and 35, from a patient treated with tofacitinib. Source of these receptors: a human donor with alopecia areata.

This chain joins TRBV19 and TRBJ2-3; TRBD2 matches 13 bases. After removal of 3 bases from V and 5 bases from J, the junction contained 2 bases not matched to a gene. Germline V lookup: CDR1 LNHDA, CDR2 SQIVND (reference sequence). There are 15 residues in the CDR3. CDR3 sequence: CASSIGLAGVDTQYF. As DNA, the CDR3 is TGTGCCAGTAGTATTGGACTAGCGGGAGTAGATACGCAGTATTTT.

The chain recombines TRBV11-2 with TRBJ2-4; TRBD1 aligns across 9 bases. Germline CDR1 is SGHAT and CDR2 is FQNNGV. The CDR3 has 14 amino acids. The V segment lost 5 bases and the J segment 8 bases; nucleotides outside the gene matches: 7. DNA for the CDR3: TGTGCCAGCAGCCCTAGGACAGGGGTGCACATTCAGTACTTC. Protein product: CASSPRTGVHIQYF. Using reference TRBV11-2 and TRBJ2-4 for the parts outside the CDR3, the full variable domain is EAGVAQSPRYKIIEKRQSVAFWCNPISGHATLYWYQQILGQGPKLLIQFQNNGVVDDSQLPKDRFSAERLKGVDSTLKIQPAKLEDSAVYLCASSPRTGVHIQYFGAGTRLSVL.

The chain uses TRBV7-8 and TRBJ2-5, with TRBD1 matching 10 bases. The end of the DNA aligns better with TRBJ2-7, so the J call may be wrong. Germline-derived CDR1 and CDR2 are SGHVS and FQNEAQ. There are 14 residues in the CDR3. In nucleotides, the CDR3 is TGTGCCAGCAGCTTAGCGGGACAGGGGTACGAGCAGTACTTC. Its translation: CASSLAGQGYEQYF.

This rearrangement joins TRBV7-8 to TRBJ1-6, with TRBD1 matching 10 bases. Germline V gene sequence: CDR1 SGHVS, CDR2 FQNEAQ. The CDR3 extends over 15 amino acids. The V and J ends lost 2 bases and 11 bases, in that order; junction bases with no gene match: 6. The CDR3 DNA reads as TGTGCCAGCAGCTTAATCGGACAGGGGGTAGCACCCCTCCACTTT. It codes for CASSLIGQGVAPLHF.

The chain joins TRBV7-9 to TRBJ2-7; 7 bases align to TRBD1. The CDR3 covers 14 residues. V gave up 4 bases and J gave up 7 bases; unmatched junction bases: 10. Germline V gene sequence: CDR1 SEHNR, CDR2 FQNEAQ (reference sequence). The CDR3 DNA sequence: TGTGCCAGCAGCTCGACAGGGAATTTGCGGGAGCAGTACTTC. Its translation: CASSSTGNLREQYF.

V and J are TRBV4-1 and TRBJ1-1; 8 bases agree with TRBD1. Germline lookup yields CDR1 MGHRA and CDR2 YSYEKL. The CDR3 is made up of 15 amino acids. Losses at the gene ends were 1 base for V and 1 base for J; bases not matched to a gene: 2. CDR3 region: CASSQGGTGNTEAFF. The CDR3 nucleotides read TGCGCCAGCAGCCAAGGGGGGACAGGGAACACTGAAGCTTTCTTT.

This clone was detected once. V usage is TRBV4-1 and J usage is TRBJ2-7, with TRBD2 matching 7 bases. CDR3 size: 14 residues. After removal of 5 bases from V and 3 bases from J, the junction contained 7 bases not matched to a gene. Germline-derived CDR1 and CDR2 are MGHRA and YSYEKL. The CDR3 reads CASSEVTSNYEQYF. Here the CDR3 DNA reads TGCGCCAGCAGCGAGGTGACTAGCAACTACGAGCAGTACTTC.

V gene TRBV4-1 combines with J gene TRBJ1-4; unclear D gene. Per germline, CDR1 MGHRA and CDR2 YSYEKL. The CDR3 sequence is 14 residues long. The germline V and J ends were trimmed by 4 bases and 5 bases, with 11 bases remaining between them. CDR3 DNA: TGCGCCAGCAGCCTGACGGTGAGGAATGAAAAACTGTTTTTT. Translating gives CASSLTVRNEKLFF.

J is TRBJ2-7 and V is TRBV14, with unresolved D. Trimming took 2 bases from V and 1 from J, leaving 0 bases between them. This CDR3 region has 11 residues. CDR1 is SGHDN, CDR2 FVKESK, per germline. CDR3 protein: CASSQSYEQYF. CDR3 bases: TGTGCCAGCAGCCAATCCTACGAGCAGTACTTC. The full variable domain, with the rest looked up from reference TRBV14 and TRBJ2-7, is EAGVTQFPSHSVIEKGQTVTLRCDPISGHDNLYWYRRVMGKEIKFLLHFVKESKQDESGMPNNRFLAERTGGTYSTLKVQPAELEDSGVYFCASSQSYEQYFGPGTRLTVT.

This clone has a handful of counts. J is TRBJ2-7 and V is TRBV5-1, with D hard to call. In germline, CDR1 is SGHRS, CDR2 YFSETQ. There are 14 residues in the CDR3. The V and J ends lost 0 bases and 5 bases respectively, with 12 bases between them. This CDR3 is CASSLESGYDEQYF. The CDR3 DNA is TGCGCCAGCAGCTTGGAATCTGGGTACGACGAGCAGTACTTC.

V is TRBV14 and J is TRBJ1-2, with D possibly matching TRBD1 (6 bases). The length of the CDR3 is 15 residues. Trimming removed 1 base at V and 4 bases at J, with 13 bases between. Germline CDR1 is SGHDN and CDR2 is FVKESK. CDR3 in amino acids: CASSQGLEGGYGYTF. CDR3 sequence (DNA): TGTGCCAGCAGCCAAGGACTTGAGGGGGGCTATGGCTACACCTTC.

J is TRBJ2-1 and V is TRBV25-1, with D tentatively TRBD2 (6 bases). CDR1 and CDR2 (germline): MGHDK, SYGVNS. V lost 8 bases, J lost 0 bases, and 8 bases lay in between. The CDR3 contains 13 residues. The CDR3 loop is CASLGSSYNEQFF. DNA of the CDR3: TGTGCCAGCCTCGGGAGCTCCTACAATGAGCAGTTCTTC.

The chain combines TRBV6-6 with TRBJ2-7; possible D gene TRBD2, 6 bases. CDR3 size: 16 residues. The germline CDR1 and CDR2 sequences are MNHNY and SVGAGI (reference sequence). Deletions cut 7 bases from V and 0 bases from J, with 19 bases between. The CDR3, as DNA: TGTGCCAGCATGGGGGGTGAAGGGGCCAGCTCCTACGAGCAGTACTTC. Protein product: CASMGGEGASSYEQYF.

This chain links TRBV14 with TRBJ2-3, with no clear D. In germline, CDR1 is SGHDN, CDR2 FVKESK. The CDR3 is 22 residues long. V was cut by 5 bases and J by 0 bases, with 33 bases left in between. The CDR3 here is CASSAIPLYTSISSPSTDTQYF. The DNA for the CDR3 is TGTGCCAGCAGCGCGATACCACTATACACCTCAATCTCCTCACCTAGCACAGATACGCAGTATTTT.

The CDR3 sequence: CSVEGGTGNYEQYF. Here the CDR3 DNA reads TGCAGCGTTGAAGGGGGGACAGGGAACTACGAGCAGTACTTC. The gene calls are TRBV29-1 and TRBJ2-7; 9 bases agree with TRBD1. The CDR3 length is 14 residues. Trimming at V came to 1 base and at J to 3 bases, leaving 4 bases not matched to a gene. The V gene's germline CDR1 is SQVTM and CDR2 ANQGSEA.